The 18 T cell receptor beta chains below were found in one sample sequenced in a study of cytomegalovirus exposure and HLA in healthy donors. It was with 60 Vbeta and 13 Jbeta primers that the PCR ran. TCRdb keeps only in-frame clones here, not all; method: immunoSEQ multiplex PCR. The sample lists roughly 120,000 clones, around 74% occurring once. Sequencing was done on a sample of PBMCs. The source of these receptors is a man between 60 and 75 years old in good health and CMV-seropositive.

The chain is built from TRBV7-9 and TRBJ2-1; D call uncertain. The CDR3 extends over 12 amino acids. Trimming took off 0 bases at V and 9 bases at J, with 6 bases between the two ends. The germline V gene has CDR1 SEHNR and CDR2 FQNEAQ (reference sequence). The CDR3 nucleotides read TGTGCCAGCAGCTTAGCGCTCGGTGAGCAGTTCTTC. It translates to CASSLALGEQFF.

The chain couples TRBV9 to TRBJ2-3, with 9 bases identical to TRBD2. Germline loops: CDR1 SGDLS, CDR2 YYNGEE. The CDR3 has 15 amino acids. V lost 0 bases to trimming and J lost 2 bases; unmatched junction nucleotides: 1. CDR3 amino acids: CASSVEGLATDTQYF. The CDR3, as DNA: TGTGCCAGCAGCGTAGAGGGACTAGCCACAGATACGCAGTATTTT. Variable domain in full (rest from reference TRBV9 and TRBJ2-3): DSGVTQTPKHLITATGQRVTLRCSPRSGDLSVYWYQQSLDQGLQFLIQYYNGEERAKGNILERFSAQQFPDLHSELNLSSLELGDSALYFCASSVEGLATDTQYFGPGTRLTVL.

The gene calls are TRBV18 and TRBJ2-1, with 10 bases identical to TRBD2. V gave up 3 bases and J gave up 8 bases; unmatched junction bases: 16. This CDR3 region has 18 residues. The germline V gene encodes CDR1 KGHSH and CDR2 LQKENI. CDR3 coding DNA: TGTGCCAGCTCACCCCGGACTAGCGGATGGGGATCGCTGGATGAGCAGTTCTTC. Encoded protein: CASSPRTSGWGSLDEQFF.

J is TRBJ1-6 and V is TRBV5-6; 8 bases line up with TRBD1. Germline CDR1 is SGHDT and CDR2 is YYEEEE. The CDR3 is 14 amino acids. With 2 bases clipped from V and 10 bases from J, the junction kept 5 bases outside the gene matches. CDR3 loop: CASSFNRGRSPLHF. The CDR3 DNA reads TGTGCCAGCAGCTTTAACAGGGGGAGGTCACCCCTCCACTTT.

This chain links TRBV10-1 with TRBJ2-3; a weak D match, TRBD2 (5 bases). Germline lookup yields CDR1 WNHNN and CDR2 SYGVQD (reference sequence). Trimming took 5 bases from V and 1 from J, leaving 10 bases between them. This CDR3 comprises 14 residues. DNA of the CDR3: TGCGCCAGCAGTCGAGACTACGGCACAGATACGCAGTATTTT. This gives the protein CASSRDYGTDTQYF.

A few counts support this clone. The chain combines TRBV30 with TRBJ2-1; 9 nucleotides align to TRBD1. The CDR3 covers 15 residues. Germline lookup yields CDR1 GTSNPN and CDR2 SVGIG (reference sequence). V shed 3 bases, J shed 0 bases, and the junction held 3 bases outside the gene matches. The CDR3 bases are TGTGCCTGGAGCGGACAGGGGAGCTCCTACAATGAGCAGTTCTTC. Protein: CAWSGQGSSYNEQFF.

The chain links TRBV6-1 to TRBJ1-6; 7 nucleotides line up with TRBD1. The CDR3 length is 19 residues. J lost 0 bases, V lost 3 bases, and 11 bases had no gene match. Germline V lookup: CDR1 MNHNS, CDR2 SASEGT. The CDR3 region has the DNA TGTGCCAGCAGTGAGGAATCGGGACAGCCCGGCTCCTATAATTCACCCCTCCACTTT. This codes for CASSEESGQPGSYNSPLHF.

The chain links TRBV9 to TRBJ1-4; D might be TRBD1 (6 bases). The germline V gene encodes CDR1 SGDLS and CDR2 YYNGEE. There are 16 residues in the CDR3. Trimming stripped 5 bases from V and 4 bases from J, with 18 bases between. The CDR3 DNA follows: TGTGCCAGCAGTAAAGGACAGAACCACGGTAATGAAAAACTGTTTTTT. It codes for CASSKGQNHGNEKLFF.

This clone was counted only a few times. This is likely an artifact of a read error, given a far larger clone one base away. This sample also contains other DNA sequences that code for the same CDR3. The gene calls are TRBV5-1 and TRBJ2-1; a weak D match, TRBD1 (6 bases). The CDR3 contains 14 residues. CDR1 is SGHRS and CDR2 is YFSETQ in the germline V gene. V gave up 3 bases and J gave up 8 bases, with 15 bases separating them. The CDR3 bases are TGCGCCAGCAGCTGGACAGAACAACCGTATGAGCAGTTCTTC. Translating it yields CASSWTEQPYEQFF.

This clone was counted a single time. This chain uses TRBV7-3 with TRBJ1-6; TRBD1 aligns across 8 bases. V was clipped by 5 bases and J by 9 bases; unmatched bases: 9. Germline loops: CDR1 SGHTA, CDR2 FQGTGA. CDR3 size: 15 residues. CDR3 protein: CASSLGQGGFSPLHF. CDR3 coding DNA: TGTGCCAGCAGCCTAGGACAGGGTGGGTTTTCACCCCTCCACTTT. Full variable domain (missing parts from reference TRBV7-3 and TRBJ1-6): GAGVSQTPSNKVTEKGKYVELRCDPISGHTALYWYRQSLGQGPEFLIYFQGTGAADDSGLPNDRFFAVRPEGSVSTLKIQRTERGDSAVYLCASSLGQGGFSPLHFGNGTRLTVT.

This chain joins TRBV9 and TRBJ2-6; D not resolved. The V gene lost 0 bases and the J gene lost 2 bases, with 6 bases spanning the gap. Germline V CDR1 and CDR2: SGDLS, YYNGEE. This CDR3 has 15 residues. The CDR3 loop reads CASSVDRAGANVLTF. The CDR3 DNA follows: TGTGCCAGCAGCGTAGATCGAGCTGGGGCCAACGTCCTGACTTTC.

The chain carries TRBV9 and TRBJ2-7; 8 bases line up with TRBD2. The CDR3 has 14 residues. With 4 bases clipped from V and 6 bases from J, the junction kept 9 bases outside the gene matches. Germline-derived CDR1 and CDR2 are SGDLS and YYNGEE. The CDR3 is CASSPYREGREQYF. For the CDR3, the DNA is TGTGCCAGCAGCCCATACCGGGAGGGCCGCGAGCAGTACTTC.

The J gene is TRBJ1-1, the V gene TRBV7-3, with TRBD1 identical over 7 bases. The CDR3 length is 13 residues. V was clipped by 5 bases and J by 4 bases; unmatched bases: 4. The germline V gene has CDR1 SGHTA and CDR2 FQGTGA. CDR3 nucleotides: TGTGCCAGCAGCGCCTCAGGGGGCACTGAAGCTTTCTTT. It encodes CASSASGGTEAFF.

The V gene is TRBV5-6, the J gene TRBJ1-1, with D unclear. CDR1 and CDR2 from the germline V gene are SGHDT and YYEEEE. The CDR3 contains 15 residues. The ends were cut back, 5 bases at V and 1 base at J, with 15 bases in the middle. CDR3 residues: CASSSVPLSNTEAFF. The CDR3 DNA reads TGTGCCAGCAGTTCCGTCCCTTTATCGAACACTGAAGCTTTCTTT.

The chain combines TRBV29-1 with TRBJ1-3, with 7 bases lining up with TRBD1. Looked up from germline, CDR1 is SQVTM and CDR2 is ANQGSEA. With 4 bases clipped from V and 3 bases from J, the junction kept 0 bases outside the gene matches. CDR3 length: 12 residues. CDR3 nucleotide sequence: TGCAGCGTTGGGACAGGTGGAAACACCATATATTTT. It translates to CSVGTGGNTIYF.

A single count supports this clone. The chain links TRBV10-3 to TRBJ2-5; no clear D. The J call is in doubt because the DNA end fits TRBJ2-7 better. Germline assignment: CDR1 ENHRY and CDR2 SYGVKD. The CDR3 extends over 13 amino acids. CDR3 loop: CAISDQQRYEQYF. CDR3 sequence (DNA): TGTGCCATCAGTGACCAACAGAGATACGAGCAGTACTTC.

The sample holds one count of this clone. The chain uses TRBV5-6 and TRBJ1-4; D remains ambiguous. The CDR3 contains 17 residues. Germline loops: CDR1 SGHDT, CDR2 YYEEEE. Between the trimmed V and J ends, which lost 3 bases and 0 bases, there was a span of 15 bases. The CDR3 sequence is CASSSTPQRATNEKLFF. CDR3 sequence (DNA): TGTGCCAGCAGCTCGACCCCGCAGCGTGCAACTAATGAAAAACTGTTTTTT.

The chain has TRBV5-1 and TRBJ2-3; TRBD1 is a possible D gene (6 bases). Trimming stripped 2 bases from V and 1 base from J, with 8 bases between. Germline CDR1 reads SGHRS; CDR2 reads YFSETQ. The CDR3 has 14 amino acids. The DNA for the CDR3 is TGCGCCAGCAGCTTCGCAGGGGGCACAGATACGCAGTATTTT. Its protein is CASSFAGGTDTQYF.